One sample yielded the 5 T cell receptor beta chains listed below, sequenced in a study of cytomegalovirus exposure and HLA in healthy donors. PCR amplification relied on 60 Vbeta primers (plus 13 Jbeta primers). TCRdb keeps only in-frame clones here, not all; method: immunoSEQ multiplex PCR. The sample contains just under 95,000 clones, roughly 73% of which appear only once. Sample: PBMCs. The receptor set was obtained from a man aged 50 or older in good health and CMV-seropositive.

CDR3 amino acids: CASSLRQGAVYGYTF. DNA for the CDR3: TGTGCCAGCAGTTTACGGCAGGGCGCAGTCTATGGCTACACCTTC. The gene calls are TRBV27 and TRBJ1-2; weak D call: TRBD1 (5 bases). Trimming took 2 bases from V and 4 from J, leaving 14 bases between them. Germline CDR1 and CDR2: MNHEY and SMNVEV (reference sequence). The CDR3 consists of 15 residues.

This sequence joins TRBV5-4 and TRBJ2-5; 11 bases are shared with TRBD2. Germline CDR1 reads SGHNT; CDR2 reads YYREEE (reference sequence). V trimming: 4 bases; J trimming: 5 bases; junction bases outside the gene matches: 7. This CDR3 has 15 amino acids. CDR3 region: CASSPSSGGSETQYF. DNA for the CDR3: TGTGCCAGCAGCCCATCTAGCGGGGGGTCGGAGACCCAGTACTTC.

The chain has TRBV6-5 and TRBJ1-5; D is possibly TRBD1 (6 bases). This CDR3 region has 13 residues. CDR1 and CDR2 from the germline V gene are MNHEY and SVGAGI. Between the trimmed V and J ends, which lost 5 bases and 6 bases, there was a span of 11 bases. CDR3 loop: CASSEGGVQPQHF. CDR3 bases: TGTGCCAGCAGTGAAGGGGGGGTTCAGCCCCAGCATTTT.

The rearrangement uses TRBV30 and TRBJ2-7; D is possibly TRBD1 (6 bases). Trimming left V 3 bases short and J 4 bases short, with 25 bases between. The CDR3 consists of 17 residues. Germline CDR1 and CDR2: GTSNPN and SVGIG (reference sequence). The chain's CDR3 is CAWRRDTSTTHMYEQYF. The CDR3 coding sequence is TGTGCCTGGAGGAGGGACACCTCAACCACTCACATGTACGAGCAGTACTTC. Supplemented by reference TRBV30 and TRBJ2-7, the full variable domain reads SQTIHQWPATLVQPVGSPLSLECTVEGTSNPNLYWYRQAAGRGLQLLFYSVGIGQISSEVPQNLSASRPQDRQFILSSKKLLLSDSGFYLCAWRRDTSTTHMYEQYFGPGTRLTVT.

The rearrangement joins TRBV4-3 to TRBJ2-5; a possible D gene is TRBD2 (6 bases). This CDR3 is 16 amino acids long. V lost 2 bases, J lost 0 bases, and 13 bases lay in between. Germline assignment: CDR1 LGHNA and CDR2 YSLEER. The DNA of the CDR3 is TGCGCCAGCAGCCAACTCCTTGGGGGGAACCAAGAGACCCAGTACTTC. It yields the protein CASSQLLGGNQETQYF.